Shown below are 26 T cell receptor beta chains from a single sample sequenced in a study of blood T cell repertoires in COVID-19. Clones were sequenced by immunoSEQ multiplex PCR, and TCRdb holds only the in-frame ones, with some missing. The sample carries roughly 170,000 clones, approximately 84% recorded once. Source material: peripheral blood. The receptor source for this set is a woman in her fifties or sixties with COVID-19, enrolled during active disease.

The V call is TRBV5-6, the J call TRBJ2-1; D is perhaps TRBD1 (6 bases). With 4 bases removed from V and 5 bases from J, the gap between germline ends came to 13 bases. Per the germline V gene, CDR1 is SGHDT and CDR2 is YYEEEE. The CDR3 runs 14 residues. The CDR3 DNA reads TGTGCCAGCAGCCTACGAACAGGGAACAATGAGCAGTTCTTC. Protein sequence: CASSLRTGNNEQFF.

This clone occurred a few times. V is TRBV7-9 and J is TRBJ2-1; TRBD2 matches 8 bases. Germline loops: CDR1 SEHNR, CDR2 FQNEAQ (reference sequence). J lost 5 bases, V lost 6 bases, and 3 bases had no gene match. This CDR3 has 13 amino acids. The CDR3: CASRPAGDNEQFF. The CDR3 bases are TGTGCCAGCAGGCCAGCGGGGGACAATGAGCAGTTCTTC.

V and J are TRBV14 and TRBJ2-5; 8 nucleotides agree with TRBD2. CDR3 size: 16 residues. With V trimmed by 0 bases and J by 1 base, 4 bases remained unmatched. Germline-derived CDR1 and CDR2 are SGHDN and FVKESK. For the CDR3, the DNA is TGTGCCAGCAGCCAAGACAGCGGGGGCCTCCAAGAGACCCAGTACTTC. Amino acid sequence: CASSQDSGGLQETQYF.

This clone turned up a few times. CDR3 sequence (DNA): TGCAGCGTTGCGACCGGGACAGGGGCAGAGACCCAGTACTTC. Its protein product is CSVATGTGAETQYF. The chain joins TRBV29-1 to TRBJ2-5; 10 nucleotides match TRBD1. V trimming: 4 bases; J trimming: 4 bases; junction bases outside the gene matches: 6. This CDR3 has 14 residues. Germline values: CDR1 SQVTM, CDR2 ANQGSEA.

The V call is TRBV19, the J call TRBJ1-5, with 9 bases that match TRBD1. With 2 bases clipped from V and 0 bases from J, the junction kept 5 bases outside the gene matches. The germline V gene has CDR1 LNHDA and CDR2 SQIVND (reference sequence). The CDR3 is made up of 17 amino acids. Written as DNA, the CDR3 is TGTGCCAGTAGTATACCTGACAGGGGGTTTAGCAATCAGCCCCAGCATTTT. Translated, it gives CASSIPDRGFSNQPQHF. The full variable domain, with the rest looked up from reference TRBV19 and TRBJ1-5, is DGGITQSPKYLFRKEGQNVTLSCEQNLNHDAMYWYRQDPGQGLRLIYYSQIVNDFQKGDIAEGYSVSREKKESFPLTVTSAQKNPTAFYLCASSIPDRGFSNQPQHFGDGTRLSIL.

CDR3 residues: CASSPGGWRGGETQYF. In DNA form, the CDR3 reads TGTGCCAGCAGCCCAGGGGGCTGGCGGGGGGGCGAGACCCAGTACTTC. This chain connects TRBV3-1 (or the pseudogene TRBV3-2) to TRBJ2-5, with a weak D call TRBD2 (9 bases). The germline V gene encodes CDR1 LGHDT and CDR2 YNNKEL (reference sequence). The length of the CDR3 is 16 residues. V lost 4 bases to trimming and J lost 5 bases, with 20 bases between them.

This clone was seen only once. The chain uses TRBV19 and TRBJ2-7; perhaps TRBD1 as D (7 bases). Germline V gene data show CDR1 as LNHDA and CDR2 as SQIVND (reference sequence). This CDR3 is 15 amino acids long. V was trimmed by 3 bases and J by 4 bases, leaving 16 bases between them. CDR3 protein: CASSIQGGGRYEQYF. Here the CDR3 DNA reads TGTGCCAGTAGTATCCAGGGGGGAGGAAGGTACGAGCAGTACTTC.

This clone was recorded only once. This sequence joins TRBV15 and TRBJ2-5; D is perhaps TRBD2 (6 bases). V lost 5 bases and J lost 1, with 14 bases in between. Germline V gives CDR1 LNHNV, CDR2 YYDKDF (reference sequence). The CDR3 spans 15 residues. The chain's CDR3 is CATSGFSGFQETQYF. The CDR3 DNA follows: TGTGCCACCAGCGGATTTAGCGGATTCCAAGAGACCCAGTACTTC.

The chain recombines TRBV7-2 with TRBJ2-7; 11 nucleotides match TRBD1. Germline loops: CDR1 SGHTA, CDR2 FQGNSA. V dropped 5 bases and J dropped 2; count of bases not matched to a gene: 5. CDR3 size: 15 residues. DNA for the CDR3: TGTGCCAGCAGCGCGCCGGGACAGGGGGCCTACGAGCAGTACTTC. Translating it yields CASSAPGQGAYEQYF.

The chain couples TRBV7-9 to TRBJ2-3, with D unresolved. CDR3 size: 15 residues. V shed 5 bases and J shed 0 bases, with 12 bases lying between them. Germline CDR1 and CDR2: SEHNR and FQNEAQ (reference sequence). CDR3 sequence: CASSPLQTSTDTQYF. The CDR3, as DNA: TGTGCCAGCAGCCCCCTTCAGACTAGCACAGATACGCAGTATTTT.

This sequence joins TRBV6-5 and TRBJ2-2, with 7 bases identical to TRBD1. V shed 0 bases, J shed 4 bases, and the junction held 5 bases outside the gene matches. This CDR3 is 16 amino acids long. Germline CDR1 is MNHEY and CDR2 is SVGAGI. The CDR3 nucleotides read TGTGCCAGCAGTTACTCCCTGACAGGGAGCACCGGGGAGCTGTTTTTT. Translation: CASSYSLTGSTGELFF.

This clone showed up just once. The chain combines TRBV30 with TRBJ2-6; possibly TRBD1 for D (6 bases). The CDR3 extends over 13 amino acids. The germline V gene encodes CDR1 GTSNPN and CDR2 SVGIG (reference sequence). The CDR3 reads CARDNSGANVLTF. CDR3 nucleotides: TGTGCGAGGGACAACTCTGGGGCCAACGTCCTGACTTTC.

This clone has only one observation. The CDR3 is CASSEGVAGGGNEQFF. The CDR3 DNA reads as TGTGCCAGCAGCGAAGGGGTAGCGGGAGGCGGAAATGAGCAGTTCTTC. This chain uses TRBV6-4 with TRBJ2-1; 10 bases match TRBD2. CDR3 length: 16 residues. The V gene's germline CDR1 is MRHNA and CDR2 SNTAGT. J was trimmed by 7 bases and V by 6 bases; bases with no gene match: 12.

This chain connects TRBV4-2 to TRBJ2-1; TRBD2 is a possible D gene (6 bases). V was cut by 1 base and J by 7 bases, with 14 bases left in between. This CDR3 is built from 15 residues. Germline V lookup: CDR1 LGHNA, CDR2 YNFKEQ. CDR3 DNA sequence: TGTGCCAGCAGCCAAGCTGGACTACCCGGGAATGAGCAGTTCTTC. It is translated as CASSQAGLPGNEQFF.

The chain couples TRBV29-1 to TRBJ1-2, with 9 bases aligning to TRBD1. V gave up 2 bases and J gave up 1 base; unmatched junction bases: 2. Per the germline V gene, CDR1 is SQVTM and CDR2 is ANQGSEA. The CDR3 consists of 14 residues. The CDR3 DNA is TGCAGCGTTGAAATGGACAGGGGTAACTATGGCTACACCTTC. This encodes CSVEMDRGNYGYTF.

The J gene is TRBJ2-1, the V gene TRBV9, with 13 nucleotides matching TRBD2. The CDR3 covers 17 residues. Unmatched junction bases numbered 10, after V lost 2 bases and J lost 8 bases. CDR1 and CDR2 from the germline V gene are SGDLS and YYNGEE. Here the CDR3 DNA reads TGTGCCAGCAGCGTGGGACTAGCGGGGCCCCAGGTGGATGAGCAGTTCTTC. Its translation is CASSVGLAGPQVDEQFF. The variable domain in full, completed from reference TRBV9 and TRBJ2-1, reads DSGVTQTPKHLITATGQRVTLRCSPRSGDLSVYWYQQSLDQGLQFLIQYYNGEERAKGNILERFSAQQFPDLHSELNLSSLELGDSALYFCASSVGLAGPQVDEQFFGPGTRLTVL.

The CDR3 bases are TGTGCCACCCGCAGGGGATCTAGCACAGATACGCAGTATTTT. Its protein is CATRRGSSTDTQYF. This sequence joins TRBV24-1 and TRBJ2-3; a possible D gene is TRBD1 (6 bases). Trimming took 9 bases from V and 0 from J, leaving 12 bases between them. The germline CDR1 and CDR2 sequences are KGHDR and SFDVKD. The CDR3 runs to 14 residues.

J is TRBJ1-2 and V is TRBV7-9; 10 bases map to TRBD1. CDR1 and CDR2 (germline): SEHNR, FQNEAQ (reference sequence). The V and J ends lost 3 bases and 5 bases, in that order; junction bases with no gene match: 6. The CDR3 spans 15 residues. In DNA, the CDR3 is TGTGCCAGCAGCTTCTCGAGGACAGGGGGTTATGGCTACACCTTC. Protein: CASSFSRTGGYGYTF.

The chain has TRBV10-3 and TRBJ2-3; D not certain. Trimming removed 11 bases from V and 1 base from J, with 13 bases in between. Germline V CDR1 and CDR2: ENHRY, SYGVKD. The CDR3 contains 13 residues. As DNA, the CDR3 is TGTGCCGCTAATTTAGAACGCACAGATACGCAGTATTTT. This codes for CAANLERTDTQYF.

This chain joins TRBV5-1 and TRBJ1-2, with TRBD1 matching over 7 bases. The CDR3 spans 13 residues. Per the germline V gene, CDR1 is SGHRS and CDR2 is YFSETQ. V gave up 4 bases and J gave up 5 bases; unmatched junction bases: 5. CDR3 nucleotide sequence: TGCGCCAGCAGCGCGGGACAGCAATATGGCTACACCTTC. Translation: CASSAGQQYGYTF.

The J gene is TRBJ1-1, the V gene TRBV5-4; 7 positions match TRBD1. The CDR3 consists of 14 residues. Germline loops: CDR1 SGHNT, CDR2 YYREEE (reference sequence). Trimming took 2 bases from V and 7 from J; bases not matched to a gene: 8. The CDR3 protein is CASSFRDSSLEAFF. As DNA, the CDR3 is TGTGCCAGCAGCTTCCGGGACAGCTCTCTTGAAGCTTTCTTT.

The rearrangement uses TRBV7-3 and TRBJ2-2, with a possible D match to TRBD1 (5 bases). The V gene lost 5 bases and the J gene lost 4 bases, with 11 bases spanning the gap. Per the germline V gene, CDR1 is SGHTA and CDR2 is FQGTGA. This CDR3 region has 14 residues. The CDR3 reads CASSDGHSTGELFF. The CDR3 nucleotides are TGTGCCAGCAGCGACGGACACAGCACCGGGGAGCTGTTTTTT.

The chain joins TRBV6-2 or TRBV6-3 to TRBJ2-1; 9 nucleotides align to TRBD1. J gave up 6 bases and V 6 bases, and 9 bases lay outside the gene matches. This CDR3 is built from 15 residues. Germline CDR1 reads MNHEY; CDR2 reads SVGEGT. DNA of the CDR3: TGTGCCAGCAGCCCCGGGACAGGGATCATCAATGAGCAGTTCTTC. This codes for CASSPGTGIINEQFF.

This chain links TRBV7-6 with TRBJ2-3; D possibly corresponds to TRBD2 (7 bases). Per germline, CDR1 SGHVS and CDR2 FNYEAQ. Trimming shortened V by 7 bases and J by 5 bases, and 22 bases separated the two germline ends. There are 16 residues in the CDR3. CDR3 protein: CASNDPGAGVEDTQYF. CDR3 sequence (DNA): TGTGCCAGCAACGACCCAGGGGCGGGGGTAGAAGATACGCAGTATTTT. The whole variable domain, remainder taken from reference TRBV7-6 and TRBJ2-3, is GAGVSQSPRYKVTKRGQDVALRCDPISGHVSLYWYRQALGQGPEFLTYFNYEAQQDKSGLPNDRFSAERPEGSISTLTIQRTEQRDSAMYRCASNDPGAGVEDTQYFGPGTRLTVL.

V and J are TRBV29-1 and TRBJ2-2; no reliable D call. The CDR3 sequence is 14 residues long. Between the trimmed V and J ends, which lost 4 bases and 2 bases, there was a span of 11 bases. CDR1 and CDR2 from the germline V gene are SQVTM and ANQGSEA. The chain's CDR3 is CSVGVDTNTGELFF. In DNA, the CDR3 is TGCAGCGTTGGGGTAGACACCAACACCGGGGAGCTGTTTTTT.

This chain links TRBV20-1 with TRBJ1-2, with unresolved D. V shed 3 bases and J shed 5 bases, with 7 bases lying between them. Germline CDR1 reads DFQATT; CDR2 reads SNEGSKA (reference sequence). The CDR3 runs to 11 residues. The CDR3 is CSARLLYGYTF. The CDR3 bases are TGCAGTGCTAGGCTCCTATATGGCTACACCTTC.